This paragraph covers one T cell receptor (beta chain) sequence. The junction does not match germline at one end; this may be a read error. PCR amplification relied on 60 Vbeta primers (plus 13 Jbeta primers). TCRdb's copy holds only in-frame clones and misses some; the assay was immunoSEQ multiplex PCR. The profile shows 60,000 to 75,000 clones, about 84% of them singletons. These data come from a study of cytomegalovirus exposure and HLA in healthy donors. Study context: Out of 170 million or so T cells, an earlier analysis found some 120 million unique TCR beta sequences in total.

The germline gives CDR1 SEHNR, CDR2 FQNEAQ (reference sequence). The CDR3 has 14 amino acids. Source material: PBMCs. This clonotype originated in a young man in good health and CMV-seropositive. J is TRBJ1-2 and V is TRBV7-9; D remains ambiguous. The CDR3 DNA sequence: TGTGCCAGCAGCTTACCCGGGATCACGACCGTTGGTGCCTTC. Translation: CASSLPGITTVGAF.